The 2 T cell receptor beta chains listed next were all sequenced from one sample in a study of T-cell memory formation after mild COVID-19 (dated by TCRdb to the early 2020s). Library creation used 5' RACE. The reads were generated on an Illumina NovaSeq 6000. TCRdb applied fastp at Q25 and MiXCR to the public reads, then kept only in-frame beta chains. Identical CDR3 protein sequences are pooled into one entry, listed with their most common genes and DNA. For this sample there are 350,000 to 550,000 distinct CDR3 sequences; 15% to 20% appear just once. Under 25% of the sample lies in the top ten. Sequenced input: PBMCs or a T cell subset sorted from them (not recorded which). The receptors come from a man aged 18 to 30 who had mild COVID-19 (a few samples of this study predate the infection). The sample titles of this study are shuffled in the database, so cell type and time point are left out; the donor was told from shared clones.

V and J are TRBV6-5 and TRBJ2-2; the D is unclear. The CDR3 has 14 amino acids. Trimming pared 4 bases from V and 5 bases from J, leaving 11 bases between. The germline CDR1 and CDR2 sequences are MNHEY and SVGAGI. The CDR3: CASSLVVRTGELFF. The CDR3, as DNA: TGTGCCAGCAGTTTGGTGGTGAGGACCGGGGAGCTGTTTTTT.

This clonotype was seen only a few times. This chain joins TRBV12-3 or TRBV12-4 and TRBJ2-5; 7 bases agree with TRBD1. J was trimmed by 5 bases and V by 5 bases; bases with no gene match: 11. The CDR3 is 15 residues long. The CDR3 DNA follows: TGTGCCAGCAGTAACCGGGACAGAACCCTCGAGACCCAGTACTTC. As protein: CASSNRDRTLETQYF.